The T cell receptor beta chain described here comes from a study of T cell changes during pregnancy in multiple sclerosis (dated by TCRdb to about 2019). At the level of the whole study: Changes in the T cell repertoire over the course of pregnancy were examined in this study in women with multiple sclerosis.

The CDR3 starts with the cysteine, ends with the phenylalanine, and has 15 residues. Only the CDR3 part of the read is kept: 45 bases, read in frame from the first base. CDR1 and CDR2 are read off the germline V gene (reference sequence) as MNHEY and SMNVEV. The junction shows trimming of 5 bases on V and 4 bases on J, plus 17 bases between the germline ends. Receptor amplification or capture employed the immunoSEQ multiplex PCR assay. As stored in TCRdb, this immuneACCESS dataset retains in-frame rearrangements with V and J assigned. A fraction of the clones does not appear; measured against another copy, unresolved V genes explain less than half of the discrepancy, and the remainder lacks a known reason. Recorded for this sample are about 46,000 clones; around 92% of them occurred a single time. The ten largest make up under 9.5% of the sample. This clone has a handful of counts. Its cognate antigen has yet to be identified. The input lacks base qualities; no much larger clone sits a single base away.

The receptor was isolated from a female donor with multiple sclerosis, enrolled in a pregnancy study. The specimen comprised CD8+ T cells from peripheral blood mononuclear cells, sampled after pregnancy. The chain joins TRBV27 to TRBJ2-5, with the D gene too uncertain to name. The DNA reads TGTGCCAGCAGTCCGTTACCTAGAAGTAGAGAGACCCAGTACTTC. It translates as CASSPLPRSRETQYF.